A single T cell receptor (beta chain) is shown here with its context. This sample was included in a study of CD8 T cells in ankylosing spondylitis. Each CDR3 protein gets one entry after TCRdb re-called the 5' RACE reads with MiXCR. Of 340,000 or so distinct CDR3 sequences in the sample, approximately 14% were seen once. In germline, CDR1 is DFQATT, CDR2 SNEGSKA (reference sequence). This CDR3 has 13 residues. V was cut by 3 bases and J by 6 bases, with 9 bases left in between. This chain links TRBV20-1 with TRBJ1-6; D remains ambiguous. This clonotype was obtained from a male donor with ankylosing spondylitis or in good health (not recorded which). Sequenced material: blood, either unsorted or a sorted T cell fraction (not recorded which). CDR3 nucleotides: TGCAGTGCTAGGGGGTCTTTTAATTCACCCCTCCACTTT. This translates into CSARGSFNSPLHF.